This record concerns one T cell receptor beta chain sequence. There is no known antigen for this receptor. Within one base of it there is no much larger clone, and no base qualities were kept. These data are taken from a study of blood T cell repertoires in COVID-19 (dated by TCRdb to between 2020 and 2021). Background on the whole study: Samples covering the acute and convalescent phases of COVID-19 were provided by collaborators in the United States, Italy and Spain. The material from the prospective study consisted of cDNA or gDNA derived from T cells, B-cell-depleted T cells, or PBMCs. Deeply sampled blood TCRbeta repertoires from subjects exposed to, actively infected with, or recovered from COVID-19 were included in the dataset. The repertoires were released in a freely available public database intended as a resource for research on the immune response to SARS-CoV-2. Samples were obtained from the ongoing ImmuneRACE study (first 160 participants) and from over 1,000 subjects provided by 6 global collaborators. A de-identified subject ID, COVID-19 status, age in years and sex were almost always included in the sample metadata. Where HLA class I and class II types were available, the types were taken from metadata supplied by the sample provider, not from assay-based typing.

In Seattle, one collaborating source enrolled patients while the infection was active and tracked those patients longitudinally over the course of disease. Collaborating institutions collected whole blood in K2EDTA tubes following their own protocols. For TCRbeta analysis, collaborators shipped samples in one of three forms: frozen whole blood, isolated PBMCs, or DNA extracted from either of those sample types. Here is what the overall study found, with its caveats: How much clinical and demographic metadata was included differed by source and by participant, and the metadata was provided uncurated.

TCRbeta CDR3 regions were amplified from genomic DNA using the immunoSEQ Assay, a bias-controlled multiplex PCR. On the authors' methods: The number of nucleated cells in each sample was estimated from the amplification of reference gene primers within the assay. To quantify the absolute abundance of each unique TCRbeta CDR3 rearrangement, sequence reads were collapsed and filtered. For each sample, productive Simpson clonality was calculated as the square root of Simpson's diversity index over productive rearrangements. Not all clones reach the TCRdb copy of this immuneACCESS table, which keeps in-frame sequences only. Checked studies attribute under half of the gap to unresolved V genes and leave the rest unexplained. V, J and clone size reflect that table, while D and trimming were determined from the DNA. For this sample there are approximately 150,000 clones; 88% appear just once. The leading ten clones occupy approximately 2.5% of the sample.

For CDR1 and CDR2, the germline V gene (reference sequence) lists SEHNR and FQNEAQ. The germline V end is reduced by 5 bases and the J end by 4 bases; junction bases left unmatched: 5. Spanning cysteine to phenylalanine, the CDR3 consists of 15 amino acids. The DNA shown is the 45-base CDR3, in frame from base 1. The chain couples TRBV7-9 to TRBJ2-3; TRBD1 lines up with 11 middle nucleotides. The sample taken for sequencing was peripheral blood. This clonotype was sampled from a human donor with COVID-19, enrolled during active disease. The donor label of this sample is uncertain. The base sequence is TGTGCCAGCAGCAGGACAGGGGGCTATGCAGATACGCAGTATTTT. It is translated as CASSRTGGYADTQYF.